This entry lists 5 T cell receptor beta chains sequenced from one sample in a study of T cell responses to AZD1222 COVID-19 vaccine. Here immunoSEQ multiplex PCR was the method, and the copy in TCRdb shows in-frame clones only, minus some. The table has around 140,000 clones, more than 75% seen once; the top ten hold approximately 20%. The input for sequencing was peripheral blood, taken on day 0 of AZD1222 vaccination. The receptors shown here come from an adult in good health.

The genes are TRBV2 and TRBJ1-2; D remains unclear. Germline CDR1 is SNHLY and CDR2 is FYNNEI. CDR3 size: 13 residues. Trimming shortened V by 6 bases and J by 6 bases, and 14 bases separated the two germline ends. The CDR3 region is CASRLDGRDGYTF. The DNA of the CDR3 is TGTGCCAGCAGGCTGGACGGAAGGGATGGCTACACCTTC.

The chain is built from TRBV15 and TRBJ2-7; 14 bases fit TRBD2. Trimming removed 1 base from V and 0 bases from J; junction bases left unmatched: 8. CDR1 and CDR2 (germline): LNHNV, YYDKDF (reference sequence). The CDR3 has 19 amino acids. DNA for the CDR3: TGTGCCACCAGCAGAGCGGGGACTAGCGGGGGTGTTAGCTCCTACGAGCAGTACTTC. Translating it yields CATSRAGTSGGVSSYEQYF.

V is TRBV7-8 and J is TRBJ1-1; 8 nucleotides line up with TRBD1. This CDR3 contains 13 residues. Germline V gives CDR1 SGHVS, CDR2 FQNEAQ. The ends lost 5 bases at V and 5 bases at J; junction bases unmatched: 4. This CDR3 is CASSPNRGTEAFF. Here the CDR3 DNA reads TGTGCCAGCAGCCCAAACAGGGGGACTGAAGCTTTCTTT. The whole variable domain, filled in from reference TRBV7-8 and TRBJ1-1, reads GAGVSQSPRYKVAKRGQDVALRCDPISGHVSLFWYQQALGQGPEFLTYFQNEAQLDKSGLPSDRFFAERPEGSVSTLKIQRTQQEDSAVYLCASSPNRGTEAFFGQGTRLTVV.

V gene TRBV5-1 combines with J gene TRBJ1-1; the D is unclear. CDR3 length: 13 amino acids. Deletions cut 2 bases from V and 2 bases from J, with 7 bases between. Germline loops: CDR1 SGHRS, CDR2 YFSETQ. CDR3 amino acids: CASSLEPNTEAFF. The CDR3 DNA reads as TGCGCCAGCAGCTTAGAACCTAACACTGAAGCTTTCTTT.

J is TRBJ1-2 and V is TRBV14; D is possibly TRBD1 (6 bases). Trimming shortened V by 1 base and J by 4 bases, and 16 bases separated the two germline ends. Germline-derived CDR1 and CDR2 are SGHDN and FVKESK. The CDR3 is 16 amino acids. The CDR3, as DNA: TGTGCCAGCAGCCAAGTTCGGGGGGGCGCGATCTATGGCTACACCTTC. It translates to CASSQVRGGAIYGYTF.